These T cell receptor beta chains were read from a single sample in a study of CD8 T cells in ankylosing spondylitis. TCRdb reprocessed the 5' RACE reads via MiXCR and lists one record per CDR3 protein. The sample has under 400,000 distinct CDR3 sequences; 11% are singletons. The sample comprised blood, either unsorted or a sorted T cell fraction (not recorded which). Every receptor here comes from a female donor with ankylosing spondylitis or in good health (not recorded which). CDR3s include the opening cysteine and the closing phenylalanine or tryptophan. A D gene is named only where the DNA matches it firmly. Clone size is not always given. Where it is, it says once, few, many or a class for expanded clones.

v_call	clone_size	d_call	j_call	cdr3_length	cdr3_nt	cdr3_aa
TRBV20-1	NA	NA	TRBJ1-5	14	TGCAGTGCTAGCCAACAGGGTAGCAATCAGCCCCAGCATTTT	CSASQQGSNQPQHF
TRBV20-1	many	TRBD2	TRBJ2-3	16	TGCAGTGCTCGGAGACTAGCGGGAGGCCGCACAGATACGCAGTATTTT	CSARRLAGGRTDTQYF
TRBV12-3/TRBV12-4	many	NA	TRBJ1-5	14	TGTGCCAGCAGTACCTCGGGGGAAGTGCAGCCCCAGCATTTT	CASSTSGEVQPQHF
TRBV7-2	NA	NA	TRBJ2-7	14	TGTGCCAGCAGCTTAACTCAGGGGATGGCCGAGCAGTACTTC	CASSLTQGMAEQYF
TRBV6-5	many	NA	TRBJ1-2	15	TGTGCCAGCAGTTACTCGGAGGGAGGAGGTTATGGCTACACCTTC	CASSYSEGGGYGYTF
TRBV20-1	few	TRBD2	TRBJ2-5	15	TGCAGTGCCTGCTCCACTAGCGGGTCCCAAGAGACCCAGTACTTC	CSACSTSGSQETQYF
TRBV20-1	many	NA	TRBJ2-2	15	TGCAGTGCTAGACTCGGGGGCGCGAACACCGGGGAGCTGTTTTTT	CSARLGGANTGELFF
TRBV10-3	many	NA	TRBJ1-2	15	TGTGCCATCAGTGAGTCCTGGGGCAAATCCCATGGCTACACCTTC	CAISESWGKSHGYTF
TRBV29-1	NA	TRBD1	TRBJ2-5	13	TGCAGCGTTGGGGACAGTCTAGGGGAGACCCAGTACTTC	CSVGDSLGETQYF
TRBV12-3/TRBV12-4	many	NA	TRBJ2-7	15	TGTGCCAGCAGTTTAAGTGGCTCCAGGTGGAACGAGCAGTACTTC	CASSLSGSRWNEQYF
TRBV6-2/TRBV6-3	many	NA	TRBJ2-1	13	TGTGCCAGCAGTTACTGGGGATACAATGAGCAGTTCTTC	CASSYWGYNEQFF